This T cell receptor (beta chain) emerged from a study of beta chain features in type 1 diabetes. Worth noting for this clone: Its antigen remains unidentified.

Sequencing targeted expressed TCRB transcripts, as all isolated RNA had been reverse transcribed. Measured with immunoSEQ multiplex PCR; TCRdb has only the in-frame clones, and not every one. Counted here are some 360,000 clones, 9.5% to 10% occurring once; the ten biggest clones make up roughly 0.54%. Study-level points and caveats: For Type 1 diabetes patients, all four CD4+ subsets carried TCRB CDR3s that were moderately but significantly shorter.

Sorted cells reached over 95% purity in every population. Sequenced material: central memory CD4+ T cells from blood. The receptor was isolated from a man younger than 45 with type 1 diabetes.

The CDR3 sequence is CASGTEDRPNTF. In DNA form, the CDR3 reads TGTGCCAGCGGAACGGAAGACAGGCCCAACACCTTC. The J gene is TRBJ1-2, the V gene TRBV6-5; D may be TRBD1 (6 bases). The CDR3 totals 12 residues. Germline values: CDR1 MNHEY, CDR2 SVGAGI. Trimming left V 8 bases short and J 12 bases short, with 19 bases between.